This TCR beta chain was found in a study of breast tumors, draining lymph nodes, adjacent tissues. Samples came from axillary lymph nodes draining the breast cancer. TCRdb analysed the multiplex PCR reads with MiXCR anew, one entry per CDR3 protein. The table has approximately 120,000 distinct CDR3 sequences, less than 25% seen once; the top ten hold 2% to 2.5%. Study findings and constraints: The data were judged consistent with most tumor T cells coming from lymph node and expanding in tumor. Tumor repertoires ranked between lymph nodes and nontumor tissue in diversity, with V and J gene preferences. Luminal-like breast cancer showed significantly higher tumor–nontumor repertoire similarity than basal-like.

This clonotype has ten or more counts. Its antigen is still unknown. Sample: axillary lymph node tissue. This TCR derives from a female donor with breast cancer. Some clones in this sample may be carry-over from other donors' samples.

CDR3 sequence: CATSRDPPGETQYF. The CDR3 DNA sequence: TGTGCCACCAGCAGAGATCCTCCGGGAGAGACCCAGTACTTC. The chain joins TRBV15 to TRBJ2-5, with D uncertain. Germline CDR1 is LNHNV and CDR2 is YYDKDF (reference sequence). This CDR3 comprises 14 residues. V was shortened by 0 bases and J by 4 bases, with 9 bases between the two germline ends.